The T cell receptor beta chain described here comes from a study of graft-versus-host responses after intestinal transplantation. Across the study: All of the recipients had induction that used anti-thymocyte globulin, then tacrolimus and steroids for approximately 3 years.

In germline, CDR1 is MNHNY, CDR2 SVGAGI (reference sequence). The germline V and J ends were trimmed by 6 bases and 5 bases, with 19 bases remaining between them. The CDR3 runs 15 residues. Clones were sequenced by immunoSEQ multiplex PCR, and TCRdb holds only the in-frame ones, with some missing. The sample carries over 100,000 clones, roughly 84% recorded once. Turning to this clone: The antigen is undetermined.

Study-wide findings and caveats: Among recipient marrow samples, GvH clones were found; some appeared first in ileum or blood.

This receptor was taken from a human donor who received an intestinal transplant. The specimen comprised unstimulated CD4+ T cells sorted from spleen or lymph node cells, sampled before intestinal transplant. V and J are TRBV6-6 and TRBJ2-5; weak D call: TRBD2 (5 bases). CDR3 nucleotide sequence: TGTGCCAGCAGCCCCGCCGGGGTTCATCGGGAGACCCAGTACTTC. It is translated as CASSPAGVHRETQYF.